These 13 T cell receptor beta chains were all obtained from the same sample, sequenced in a study of cytomegalovirus exposure and HLA in healthy donors. In the PCR, 60 Vbeta and 13 Jbeta primers were used. Clones were sequenced by immunoSEQ multiplex PCR, and TCRdb holds only the in-frame ones, with some missing. The sample lists about 160,000 clones, 75% to 85% occurring once. Sequencing used PBMCs. These receptors were collected from a male donor in good health and CMV-seropositive.

This clone was recorded only once. This chain connects TRBV7-9 to TRBJ1-1; 7 bases map to TRBD1. After removal of 3 bases from V and 5 bases from J, the junction contained 3 bases not matched to a gene. Germline V CDR1 and CDR2: SEHNR, FQNEAQ (reference sequence). The CDR3 totals 13 residues. The chain's CDR3 is CASSFEQGTEAFF. The CDR3 nucleotides are TGTGCCAGCAGCTTTGAACAGGGGACTGAAGCTTTCTTT.

The chain combines TRBV11-2 with TRBJ1-2; tentative D call: TRBD1 (6 bases). Trimming stripped 7 bases from V and 1 base from J, with 16 bases between. Germline CDR1 and CDR2: SGHAT and FQNNGV. CDR3 size: 15 residues. The CDR3 region is CASTFSGRGNYGYTF. CDR3 coding DNA: TGTGCCAGCACCTTTTCTGGCAGGGGTAACTATGGCTACACCTTC.

This clone was recorded a few times. This chain connects TRBV6-5 to TRBJ1-2; 8 nucleotides match TRBD1. CDR1 is MNHEY, CDR2 SVGAGI, per germline. J gave up 6 bases and V 6 bases, and 9 bases lay outside the gene matches. The CDR3 has 14 amino acids. CDR3: CASSRRTGLDGYTF. As DNA, the CDR3 is TGTGCCAGCAGCCGAAGGACAGGGTTGGATGGCTACACCTTC.

The CDR3 DNA follows: TGTGCCAGCAGCGTAGAGGCTAGCGGGGTTAGCACAGATACGCAGTATTTT. Translation gives CASSVEASGVSTDTQYF. The gene calls are TRBV9 and TRBJ2-3; 9 bases map to TRBD2. CDR1 SGDLS and CDR2 YYNGEE come from the germline V gene. V was pared by 0 bases and J by 0 bases, with 5 bases of the junction left unmatched. The CDR3 covers 17 residues.

J is TRBJ2-7 and V is TRBV5-1, with 9 bases identical to TRBD1. The CDR3 totals 15 residues. V lost 0 bases to trimming and J lost 7 bases; unmatched junction nucleotides: 8. Germline V gene sequence: CDR1 SGHRS, CDR2 YFSETQ. Here the CDR3 DNA reads TGCGCCAGCAGCTTGGGCGGGACAGGGACCAGGGAGCAGTACTTC. Protein sequence: CASSLGGTGTREQYF.

This clone has only one observation. The J gene is TRBJ1-3, the V gene TRBV25-1; D ambiguous. CDR3 length: 14 residues. The V gene's germline CDR1 is MGHDK and CDR2 SYGVNS. V dropped 3 bases and J dropped 0 bases, with 6 bases sitting between them. The CDR3 sequence is CASSDRNSGNTIYF. In DNA form, the CDR3 reads TGTGCCAGCAGTGACAGGAACTCTGGAAACACCATATATTTT.

This clone was recorded a few times. This sequence joins TRBV2 and TRBJ2-3; 8 nucleotides match TRBD2. Germline CDR1 is SNHLY and CDR2 is FYNNEI. The V and J ends lost 6 bases and 4 bases, in that order; junction bases with no gene match: 6. The CDR3 contains 14 residues. The DNA of the CDR3 is TGTGCCAGCAGCTACCCGGGACTAGCAGATACGCAGTATTTT. Protein: CASSYPGLADTQYF.

The DNA for the CDR3 is TGTGCCAGCACCTTTTACGGGTCTGGGGCCAACGTCCTGACTTTC. Translation gives CASTFYGSGANVLTF. V and J are TRBV5-6 and TRBJ2-6; D is uncertain. Germline CDR1 and CDR2: SGHDT and YYEEEE. V lost 6 bases, J lost 1 base, and 11 bases lay in between. The CDR3 has 15 residues.

The chain carries TRBV15 and TRBJ1-4; D may be TRBD1 (5 bases). The length of the CDR3 is 16 residues. The germline CDR1 and CDR2 sequences are LNHNV and YYDKDF (reference sequence). The V end was cut by 6 bases, the J end by 4 bases, with 18 bases between. Written as DNA, the CDR3 is TGTGCCACCAGGGACGATCGAGAGGGACTTAATGAAAAACTGTTTTTT. Encoded protein: CATRDDREGLNEKLFF.

The table lists this clone with a count of one. V and J are TRBV13 and TRBJ1-1; TRBD1 is a possible D gene (6 bases). Per the germline V gene, CDR1 is PRHDT and CDR2 is FYEKMQ (reference sequence). The CDR3 covers 14 residues. V dropped 6 bases and J dropped 4 bases, with 15 bases sitting between them. The CDR3 protein is CASRYYRVSTEAFF. The CDR3 bases are TGTGCCAGCAGGTATTACAGGGTCAGCACTGAAGCTTTCTTT.

The chain joins TRBV6-1 to TRBJ2-5; 8 bases are a match to TRBD2. Losses at the gene ends were 3 bases for V and 4 bases for J; bases not matched to a gene: 7. The CDR3 covers 15 residues. The germline V gene encodes CDR1 MNHNS and CDR2 SASEGT. CDR3 nucleotide sequence: TGTGCCAGCAGTGATGGTCCAGCGGGGGCAGAGACCCAGTACTTC. Amino acid sequence: CASSDGPAGAETQYF.

The table lists this clone with a count of one. J is TRBJ2-5 and V is TRBV6-5; possible D gene TRBD2, 6 bases. Trimming removed 2 bases from V and 3 bases from J, with 10 bases in between. Looked up from germline, CDR1 is MNHEY and CDR2 is SVGAGI. The CDR3 is made up of 14 amino acids. As DNA, the CDR3 is TGTGCCAGCAGTTACGAGGGACTTGAAGAGACCCAGTACTTC. It yields the protein CASSYEGLEETQYF.

The chain combines TRBV4-1 with TRBJ2-2; D ambiguous. The V end lost 2 bases, the J end lost 0 bases, and 10 bases lay between the germline ends. CDR1 is MGHRA and CDR2 is YSYEKL in the germline V gene. This CDR3 is 16 amino acids long. As DNA, the CDR3 is TGCGCCAGCAGCCAATATTCTATAGCGAACACCGGGGAGCTGTTTTTT. As protein: CASSQYSIANTGELFF.